This TCR beta chain was observed in a study of blood T cell repertoires in COVID-19. Whole-study context: The United States, Italy and Spain supplied acute and convalescent COVID-19 samples. In each case, the material was cDNA or gDNA derived from T cells, B-cell-depleted T cells, or PBMCs.

Per germline, CDR1 LNHDA and CDR2 SQIVND (reference sequence). This CDR3 is built from 12 residues. The V and J ends lost 5 bases and 9 bases respectively, with 13 bases between them. As processed by the authors: Estimation of nucleated cell counts was performed using reference gene primer amplification. Produced via immunoSEQ multiplex PCR; TCRdb's table is partial and in-frame only. The V and J calls and clone size were taken over from that table, and D and trimming were inferred from the DNA. This table has 90,000 to 150,000 clones, about 90% appearing once. The genes are TRBV19 and TRBJ1-1, with D possibly TRBD1 on 5 matching bases. The source of this sequence is a human donor in a cohort sampled during active COVID-19. Sequencing used peripheral blood. The CDR3 coding sequence is TGTGCCAGTAGTGCCGATCCAGGGCAAGCTTTCTTT. This sequence encodes CASSADPGQAFF.